This entry features one T cell receptor beta chain sequence. The authors' processing: Amplifying reference gene primers gave estimates of nucleated cell counts. Sequencing was performed with immunoSEQ multiplex PCR; in TCRdb, only in-frame clones are kept and a portion is missing. D and trimming come from the DNA, and the V and J calls and clone size come from that table. The sample includes about 250,000 clones, 70% to 90% of them seen just once. These data originate in a study of blood T cell repertoires in COVID-19. CDR1 and CDR2 (germline): KGHSH, LQKENI. V gave up 3 bases and J gave up 0 bases, with 15 bases separating them. This CDR3 region has 17 residues. Recovered status in Cohort 3 required two negative PCRs, clearance, or symptom resolution.

The origin of this receptor is a man in his forties who had recovered from COVID-19. The sample was PBMCs or T cells enriched from blood (not recorded which). The chain joins TRBV18 to TRBJ2-1; TRBD1 is a possible D gene (6 bases). DNA for the CDR3: TGTGCCAGCTCACCCTCCACAGGGTCCAGCTCCTACAATGAGCAGTTCTTC. Encoded protein: CASSPSTGSSSYNEQFF.